This TCR beta chain emerged from a study of blood T cell repertoires in COVID-19 (dated by TCRdb to the early 2020s). Context from the whole study: Samples from collaborators originated in the United States, Italy and Spain and spanned both the acute and convalescent phases of COVID-19. The prospective study material was composed of cDNA or gDNA derived from T cells, B-cell-depleted T cells, or PBMCs. The dataset comprised deeply sampled blood TCRbeta repertoires from subjects exposed to, actively infected with, or recovered from COVID-19. The repertoires were made available in a free public database intended to serve as a resource for research on the immune response to SARS-CoV-2. The samples were drawn from two sources: the first 160 participants of the ongoing ImmuneRACE study, and 950 to 1,500 subjects contributed by 6 global collaborators. A de-identified subject ID, COVID-19 status, age in years and sex were almost always included in the sample metadata. Where available, HLA class I and class II types were taken from metadata supplied by the sample provider and were not determined by assay-based typing.

Overall study results and their limits: The quantity of clinical and demographic metadata differed by source and by participant and was supplied without curation.

Whole blood was collected in K2EDTA tubes by collaborating institutions according to the institutions' own protocols. For TCRbeta analysis, collaborator samples were shipped as frozen whole blood, as isolated PBMCs, or as DNA extracted from either sample type. With respect to this clone: Its antigen remains undetermined. The record has no base qualities; no much larger clone is one base away.

V and J lose 2 bases and 2 bases, and a span of 9 bases separates them. The CDR3, from cysteine to phenylalanine, totals 14 residues. The retained sequence is limited to the CDR3, 42 bases, with the frame set at the first base. Looking up the germline V gene (reference sequence) yields CDR1 LNHDA and CDR2 SQIVND. TCRbeta CDR3 regions were amplified from genomic DNA by means of the immunoSEQ Assay, a bias-controlled multiplex PCR. Per the source publication's procedure: Within the assay, amplification of reference gene primers was used to estimate how many nucleated cells each sample contained. To quantify the absolute abundance of each unique TCRbeta CDR3 rearrangement, sequence reads were collapsed and filtered. For each sample, productive Simpson clonality was calculated as the square root of Simpson's diversity index over productive rearrangements. TCRdb holds this immuneACCESS table with in-frame rearrangements only. Some clones are missing; in checked studies, unresolved V genes explain under half, and the rest has no known cause. V and J calls and clone size are given by that table; D and trimming were obtained from the DNA. Across this sample there are some 370,000 clones, with more than 80% seen only once. In total, the top ten clones hold approximately 1.2% of the sample.

The chain is assembled from TRBV19 and TRBJ1-2, with no confident D gene call. Source material: peripheral blood. The receptor was derived from a man aged 35 to 55 with acute or convalescent COVID-19. The sequenced DNA: TGTGCCAGTAGTATACTACAGTTAAACTATGGCTACACCTTC. This gives the protein CASSILQLNYGYTF.